This record looks at one TCR beta chain sequence and its context. The entry originates in a study of shared clonotypes between healthy human individuals. The germline gives CDR1 MDHEN, CDR2 SYDVKM. V was cut by 3 bases and J by 5 bases, with 19 bases left in between. The CDR3 has 16 amino acids. The repertoire was sequenced with immunoSEQ multiplex PCR; TCRdb's copy has only in-frame clones and lacks some. The sample consists of roughly 2,000,000 clones, about 94% of them appearing once. Terminally differentiated effector memory CD45RA+ cells were excluded from the naive CD8 cells, which were CD45RO-negative and positively selected for CCR7.

Sequencing was carried out using naive CD8+ T cells from PBMCs. The clonotype comes from a man aged 18 to 29 in good health. Some clones in this sample may be carry-over from other donors' samples. This rearrangement joins TRBV28 to TRBJ2-5; D ambiguous. CDR3 region: CASSFYAADKLETQYF. The CDR3 nucleotides read TGTGCCAGCAGTTTCTATGCCGCCGACAAGTTGGAGACCCAGTACTTC.